Below are 29 T cell receptor beta chains sequenced from a single sample in a study of blood T cell repertoires in COVID-19. Sequencing was performed with immunoSEQ multiplex PCR; in TCRdb, only in-frame clones are kept and a portion is missing. The repertoire includes 300,000 to 350,000 clones, 75% to 95% of them detected once, and around 6.8% sits in the top ten. The sequencing input was peripheral blood. The source is a woman aged 25 to 45 with COVID-19, enrolled during active disease.

The J gene is TRBJ2-5, the V gene TRBV12-5; no firm D call. The V and J ends lost 6 bases and 5 bases respectively, with 16 bases between them. Germline loops: CDR1 LGHNT, CDR2 FRNRAP. The CDR3 runs to 14 residues. CDR3 sequence reads: CASGPGTAGETQYF. CDR3 DNA sequence: TGTGCTAGTGGCCCTGGCACGGCCGGGGAGACCCAGTACTTC.

The genes are TRBV5-1 and TRBJ1-1, with D tentatively TRBD1 (5 bases). V lost 6 bases to trimming and J lost 2 bases, with 14 bases between them. Germline CDR1 and CDR2: SGHRS and YFSETQ. This CDR3 is 14 amino acids long. The CDR3 coding sequence is TGCGCCAGCAAATCAACAGGAGCCAACACTGAAGCTTTCTTT. The encoded protein is CASKSTGANTEAFF.

For this clone: This CDR3 is also generated by other DNA sequences in the sample. The genes are TRBV2 and TRBJ2-5; unclear D gene. V was trimmed by 7 bases and J by 3 bases, leaving 6 bases between them. Germline-derived CDR1 and CDR2 are SNHLY and FYNNEI. The CDR3 has 11 residues. The CDR3 nucleotides are TGTGCCAGCAAAACAGAAGAGACCCAGTACTTC. This codes for CASKTEETQYF.

This chain connects TRBV9 to TRBJ2-3; 7 nucleotides match TRBD2. J lost 4 bases, V lost 5 bases, and 10 bases had no gene match. Germline-derived CDR1 and CDR2 are SGDLS and YYNGEE. CDR3 length: 15 amino acids. The CDR3 reads CASRPFSGGADTQYF. The CDR3 DNA reads as TGTGCCAGCAGACCCTTTTCGGGAGGCGCAGATACGCAGTATTTT.

This chain connects TRBV6-2 or TRBV6-3 to TRBJ2-7, with D unresolved. The germline V gene has CDR1 MNHEY and CDR2 SVGEGT. The CDR3 length is 12 residues. With 5 bases removed from V and 1 base from J, the gap between germline ends came to 6 bases. The CDR3 sequence: CASSLTSYEQYF. CDR3 nucleotide sequence: TGTGCCAGCAGTCTAACGTCCTACGAGCAGTACTTC.

The V and J genes are TRBV12-2 and TRBJ2-1; TRBD2 is the table's D call, not checked against the DNA. TRBV12-2 is a listed pseudogene. CDR3 length equals 15 residues. The CDR3 DNA follows: TGTGCAAGTCGCTTAATAGGCGGGACCTACAATGAGCAGTTCTTC. Its protein is CASRLIGGTYNEQFF.

This clone has a single count. The V call is TRBV5-1, the J call TRBJ2-7, with D perhaps matching TRBD2 (7 bases). Between the trimmed V and J ends, which lost 1 base and 5 bases, there was a span of 22 bases. This CDR3 is 17 amino acids long. Germline V gene lookup returns CDR1 SGHRS and CDR2 YFSETQ. Here the CDR3 DNA reads TGCGCCAGCAGCTTGCTACCGGGGGGCGGGGGCGGCGACGAGCAGTACTTC. Protein product: CASSLLPGGGGGDEQYF.

This clone was seen a handful of times. The J gene is TRBJ1-5, the V gene TRBV18, with 7 bases matching TRBD1. The CDR3 has 14 amino acids. The V and J ends lost 4 bases and 5 bases, in that order; junction bases with no gene match: 5. Per the germline V gene, CDR1 is KGHSH and CDR2 is LQKENI. The DNA for the CDR3 is TGTGCCAGCTCACAGGGACAGTCTTATCAGCCCCAGCATTTT. This gives the protein CASSQGQSYQPQHF.

The CDR3 sequence: CASSLRQGVYNEQFF. Here the CDR3 DNA reads TGCGCCAGCAGCTTAAGACAGGGGGTATACAATGAGCAGTTCTTC. The gene calls are TRBV5-1 and TRBJ2-1, with 9 positions matching TRBD1. Trimming took 2 bases from V and 4 from J; bases not matched to a gene: 4. This CDR3 is built from 15 residues. Germline V gene data show CDR1 as SGHRS and CDR2 as YFSETQ.

The V and J genes are TRBV4-3 and TRBJ1-1; a possible D gene is TRBD1 (6 bases). Trimming pared 0 bases from V and 5 bases from J, leaving 16 bases between. This CDR3 spans 16 amino acids. Germline CDR1 and CDR2: LGHNA and YSLEER. The CDR3: CASSQDPRTEGTEAFF. CDR3 coding DNA: TGCGCCAGCAGCCAAGACCCCAGGACAGAAGGGACTGAAGCTTTCTTT.

The chain combines TRBV2 with TRBJ1-4; 7 bases map to TRBD1. This CDR3 is 14 amino acids long. Unmatched junction bases numbered 3, after V lost 0 bases and J lost 8 bases. The germline gives CDR1 SNHLY, CDR2 FYNNEI. This CDR3 reads CASSEAWTGEKLFF. In nucleotides, the CDR3 is TGTGCCAGCAGTGAAGCGTGGACAGGAGAAAAACTGTTTTTT.

V gene TRBV6-6 combines with J gene TRBJ1-1; no definite D call. This CDR3 has 16 amino acids. Germline CDR1 and CDR2: MNHNY and SVGAGI (reference sequence). V was cut by 0 bases and J by 3 bases, with 14 bases left in between. This chain's CDR3 is CASSYSRGVSDTEAFF. For the CDR3, the DNA is TGTGCCAGCAGTTACTCGCGGGGTGTATCGGACACTGAAGCTTTCTTT.

V is TRBV28 and J is TRBJ2-1, with 8 bases fitting TRBD1. V gave up 3 bases and J gave up 8 bases; unmatched junction bases: 15. Germline CDR1 MDHEN, CDR2 SYDVKM. The CDR3 has 17 residues. CDR3 coding DNA: TGTGCCAGCAGTTTTTTCCGGACAGGGCGAATTCGGGATGAGCAGTTCTTC. Its protein is CASSFFRTGRIRDEQFF.

The chain employs TRBV27 and TRBJ1-5; no firm D call. The germline gives CDR1 MNHEY, CDR2 SMNVEV (reference sequence). The CDR3 totals 12 residues. Trimming removed 5 bases at V and 4 bases at J, with 6 bases between. The CDR3 here is CASSTGNQPQHF. The CDR3 DNA reads TGTGCCAGCAGTACGGGGAATCAGCCCCAGCATTTT.

The chain couples TRBV9 to TRBJ2-7; TRBD1 is a possible D gene (5 bases). Germline CDR1 SGDLS, CDR2 YYNGEE. Deletions cut 3 bases from V and 7 bases from J, with 14 bases between. CDR3 length: 13 residues. This CDR3 is CASSAQGVGEQYF. CDR3 nucleotide sequence: TGTGCCAGCAGCGCCCAGGGTGTCGGGGAGCAGTACTTC.

The chain carries TRBV11-2 and TRBJ1-5; 8 bases align to TRBD1. The V and J ends lost 0 bases and 7 bases, in that order; junction bases with no gene match: 5. Germline lookup yields CDR1 SGHAT and CDR2 FQNNGV. This CDR3 is built from 15 residues. CDR3 nucleotide sequence: TGTGCCAGCAGCTTAGACAGGGGGCAGGGACAGCCCCAGCATTTT. Encoded protein: CASSLDRGQGQPQHF. Based on the CDR3 plus reference TRBV11-2 and TRBJ1-5, the full variable domain is EAGVAQSPRYKIIEKRQSVAFWCNPISGHATLYWYQQILGQGPKLLIQFQNNGVVDDSQLPKDRFSAERLKGVDSTLKIQPAKLEDSAVYLCASSLDRGQGQPQHFGDGTRLSIL.

The count of this clone is one. The chain is built from TRBV6-5 and TRBJ2-3, with 7 bases identical to TRBD1. Germline values: CDR1 MNHEY, CDR2 SVGAGI. The CDR3 extends over 15 amino acids. V lost 7 bases and J lost 2; bases outside the gene matches: 9. CDR3 region: CASTATGTDTDTQYF. The CDR3 bases are TGTGCCAGCACCGCTACCGGGACAGACACAGATACGCAGTATTTT.

The chain combines TRBV2 with TRBJ1-5, with 8 positions matching TRBD1. Germline V lookup: CDR1 SNHLY, CDR2 FYNNEI. This CDR3 comprises 14 residues. V was pared by 4 bases and J by 4 bases, with 3 bases of the junction left unmatched. This CDR3 is CASSVRGRNQPQHF. DNA of the CDR3: TGTGCCAGCAGTGTCAGGGGGCGAAATCAGCCCCAGCATTTT.

The CDR3 DNA follows: TGTGCCAGCAGTAAGGACAGGGGTGGCACTGAAGCTTTCTTT. The encoded protein is CASSKDRGGTEAFF. The chain carries TRBV6-5 and TRBJ1-1; 9 nucleotides line up with TRBD1. The CDR3 sequence is 14 residues long. Germline-derived CDR1 and CDR2 are MNHEY and SVGAGI. J lost 4 bases, V lost 5 bases, and 5 bases had no gene match.

In DNA, the CDR3 is TGTGCCAGCAGCCAGACTAGCGGGAGGGGTGGAGAGACCCAGTACTTC. Protein product: CASSQTSGRGGETQYF. V gene TRBV2 combines with J gene TRBJ2-5; 14 bases are a match to TRBD2. Germline CDR1 SNHLY, CDR2 FYNNEI. There are 16 residues in the CDR3. The junction had 7 bases not matched to a gene; V was cut back by 6 bases and J by 4 bases.

J is TRBJ2-7 and V is TRBV2; TRBD1 agrees at 10 bases. This CDR3 has 16 amino acids. Germline V gene lookup returns CDR1 SNHLY and CDR2 FYNNEI. V lost 0 bases to trimming and J lost 7 bases; unmatched junction nucleotides: 9. This CDR3 is CASSEARGQGFGEQYF. The CDR3 coding sequence is TGTGCCAGCAGTGAAGCGCGGGGACAGGGGTTTGGAGAGCAGTACTTC.

The J gene is TRBJ2-7, the V gene TRBV2; D unclear. The germline gives CDR1 SNHLY, CDR2 FYNNEI. The CDR3 consists of 14 residues. Trimming removed 10 bases from V and 1 base from J, with 17 bases in between. CDR3 residues: CATADTALSYEQYF. The CDR3 DNA sequence: TGTGCCACCGCAGACACAGCCCTGTCCTACGAGCAGTACTTC.

The chain uses TRBV2 and TRBJ1-6, with TRBD1 matching 7 bases. J was trimmed by 8 bases and V by 0 bases; bases with no gene match: 4. CDR3 length: 15 amino acids. The V gene's germline CDR1 is SNHLY and CDR2 FYNNEI. CDR3 region: CASSEAGRGYSPLHF. The CDR3 coding sequence is TGTGCCAGCAGTGAAGCGGGCAGGGGGTATTCACCCCTCCACTTT.

The table lists this clone with a few counts. V is TRBV6-5 and J is TRBJ1-5; D remains unclear. Trimming removed 6 bases from V and 6 bases from J, with 18 bases in between. Germline V lookup: CDR1 MNHEY, CDR2 SVGAGI. The CDR3 is made up of 15 amino acids. The CDR3 loop reads CASSERHATGQPQHF. In DNA, the CDR3 is TGTGCCAGCAGCGAGAGGCACGCCACGGGTCAGCCCCAGCATTTT.

The chain is built from TRBV11-2 and TRBJ2-1; D gene unclear. CDR1 is SGHAT and CDR2 is FQNNGV in the germline V gene. V lost 4 bases, J lost 6 bases, and 10 bases lay in between. This CDR3 region has 13 residues. In DNA, the CDR3 is TGTGCCAGCAGCTCCCCTTTGTTCAATGAGCAGTTCTTC. This codes for CASSSPLFNEQFF.

The rearrangement joins TRBV5-6 to TRBJ1-4, with D maybe TRBD1 (5 bases). Germline lookup yields CDR1 SGHDT and CDR2 YYEEEE. The V end lost 4 bases, the J end lost 3 bases, and 16 bases lay between the germline ends. This CDR3 is 16 amino acids long. As DNA, the CDR3 is TGTGCCAGCAGCGGAGGGGTGGGAACCGCTAATGAAAAACTGTTTTTT. The encoded protein is CASSGGVGTANEKLFF.

This chain joins TRBV5-1 and TRBJ2-1; 10 bases align to TRBD2. The CDR3 is 16 amino acids. Trimming at V came to 3 bases and at J to 7 bases, leaving 10 bases not matched to a gene. Germline CDR1 and CDR2: SGHRS and YFSETQ. The CDR3 coding sequence is TGCGCCAGCAGCTCGAATAGCGGGAGGCCGGGGAATGAGCAGTTCTTC. Amino acid sequence: CASSSNSGRPGNEQFF.

The V and J genes are TRBV27 and TRBJ1-6; 8 nucleotides agree with TRBD1. The CDR3 is 16 residues long. From germline, CDR1 is MNHEY and CDR2 SMNVEV (reference sequence). The ends lost 0 bases at V and 10 bases at J; junction bases unmatched: 8. In nucleotides, the CDR3 is TGTGCCAGCAGTTTATCCCAGGGGGCGTTTCGATCACCCCTCCACTTT. Its protein product is CASSLSQGAFRSPLHF.

This clone was detected only once. The V and J genes are TRBV27 and TRBJ1-3; D is perhaps TRBD1 (5 bases). Per germline, CDR1 MNHEY and CDR2 SMNVEV (reference sequence). The CDR3 has 13 amino acids. V lost 4 bases to trimming and J lost 1 base, with 5 bases between them. In nucleotides, the CDR3 is TGTGCCAGCAGTTGGACATCTGGAAACACCATATATTTT. Amino acid sequence: CASSWTSGNTIYF.